This TCR beta chain comes out of a study of shared clonotypes between healthy human individuals. A word on this clone: Its antigen is not known.

General study results and limits: Despite large depth, sorted-subset datasets appeared incompletely sequenced.

Replicate PCRs run on sorted subsets employed approximately 180 ng DNA, around 27,000 T cell genomes. In the original workflow: Filtering was not the same, since immunoSEQ gave junction-only sequences without quality scores. TCRdb's table, derived via immunoSEQ multiplex PCR, lists solely in-frame clones and lacks some. D and trimming come from the DNA, and the V and J calls and clone size come from that table. The table has about 690,000 clones, 80% to 95% seen once. V shed 5 bases, J shed 6 bases, and the junction held 7 bases outside the gene matches. Germline V CDR1 and CDR2: SEHNR, FQNEAQ (reference sequence). The length of the CDR3 is 16 residues.

The sequencing sample was made of memory CD8+ T cells from PBMCs. The subset here: CD45RO+ cells pooled with CCR7-negative TemRA cells. This chain connects TRBV7-9 to TRBJ1-6; 10 nucleotides match TRBD1. The TCR was taken from a young man in good health. Some clones in this sample may be carry-over from other donors' samples. The CDR3 protein is CASSDRGQGTNSPLHF. CDR3 DNA sequence: TGTGCCAGCAGCGACCGGGGACAGGGGACTAATTCACCCCTCCACTTT. The full variable domain, in which reference TRBV7-9 and TRBJ1-6 provide the parts outside the CDR3, is DTGVSQNPRHKITKRGQNVTFRCDPISEHNRLYWYRQTLGQGPEFLTYFQNEAQLEKSRLLSDRFSAERPKGSFSTLEIQRTEQGDSAMYLCASSDRGQGTNSPLHFGNGTRLTVT.